This T cell receptor beta chain was documented in a study of blood T cell repertoires in COVID-19. Assay used: immunoSEQ multiplex PCR; TCRdb lists only in-frame clones, some missing. The data contain 150,000 to 200,000 clones, about 85% of them singletons. Germline values: CDR1 MDHEN, CDR2 SYDVKM. The junction had 8 bases not matched to a gene; V was cut back by 5 bases and J by 4 bases. CDR3 length: 15 residues. The sequenced sample consisted of PBMCs or T cells enriched from blood (not recorded which). This TCR derives from a woman aged 50 to 60 who had recovered from COVID-19. The chain recombines TRBV28 with TRBJ1-5; 7 bases line up with TRBD1. CDR3 in DNA: TGTGCCAGCAGTCTAGCCGACAGGGATAATCAGCCCCAGCATTTT. Translation gives CASSLADRDNQPQHF.